This T cell receptor (beta chain) derives from a study of long-term antiretroviral therapy in people with HIV. Study outcomes and limitations: Drawn between the mid-2000s and the late 2010s, the blood was possibly obtained under older ART regimens.

Investigators performed immunoSEQ version v3.0 at survey level. Sequencing efforts were directed toward roughly 40,000-50,000 T-cell genomes per sample. Here immunoSEQ multiplex PCR was the method, and the copy in TCRdb shows in-frame clones only, minus some. The sample lists about 39,000 clones; less than 90% were seen once. This clone has a handful of counts. Its matching antigen is unknown. The sample consisted of unsorted PBMCs, taken 1.2 years after starting antiretroviral therapy. This TCR was recovered from a woman aged 45-65 years with HIV.

The CDR3 DNA reads TGTGCCAGCAGCTTCGCTTCCTCAGGGTACGAGCAGTACTTC. It codes for CASSFASSGYEQYF. The chain combines TRBV11-2 with TRBJ2-7; tentative D call: TRBD1 (5 bases). The CDR3 contains 14 residues. CDR1 is SGHAT and CDR2 is FQNNGV in the germline V gene. V was clipped by 3 bases and J by 4 bases, with 13 bases between them.